What follows are 32 T cell receptor beta chains derived from one specimen sequenced in a study of blood T cell repertoires in COVID-19. TCRdb keeps only in-frame clones here, not all; method: immunoSEQ multiplex PCR. This sample has around 370,000 clones, with nearly 90% found just once. Sequencing was carried out using peripheral blood. These receptors originate from a man aged 18 to 35 with active or convalescent COVID-19.

In this sample, this clone turned up a few times. The chain uses TRBV23-1 and TRBJ2-1; a weak D match, TRBD1 (6 bases). TRBV23-1 carries the ORF label, with uncertain function. Trimming left V 6 bases short and J 2 bases short, with 29 bases between. The CDR3 has 20 amino acids. This chain's CDR3 is CASSFYRAQRGGVTYNEQFF. CDR3 DNA: TGCGCCAGCAGCTTCTACAGGGCGCAGCGTGGGGGAGTAACCTACAATGAGCAGTTCTTC.

The CDR3 sequence is CASSLAQGGQPQHF. The CDR3 DNA reads as TGTGCCAGCAGCCTTGCCCAGGGAGGGCAGCCCCAGCATTTT. This chain uses TRBV28 with TRBJ1-5; weak D call: TRBD1 (5 bases). CDR3 length equals 14 residues. CDR1 is MDHEN and CDR2 is SYDVKM in the germline V gene. V lost 6 bases, J lost 7 bases, and 16 bases lay in between.

V is TRBV5-1 and J is TRBJ1-3; D not resolved. The CDR3 runs 15 residues. The V gene lost 0 bases and the J gene lost 4 bases, with 11 bases spanning the gap. Germline V CDR1 and CDR2: SGHRS, YFSETQ. CDR3 DNA: TGCGCCAGCAGCTTGGGTTCGGGAGACGGAAACACCATATATTTT. It translates to CASSLGSGDGNTIYF.

V usage is TRBV28 and J usage is TRBJ1-5, with D uncertain. V gave up 5 bases and J gave up 2 bases, with 16 bases separating them. There are 16 residues in the CDR3. Germline lookup yields CDR1 MDHEN and CDR2 SYDVKM. CDR3 region: CASSLMSYGGNQPQHF. The CDR3 coding sequence is TGTGCCAGCAGTCTGATGTCTTACGGGGGCAATCAGCCCCAGCATTTT.

This clone was counted a single time. The rearrangement uses TRBV7-6 and TRBJ2-2; D is uncertain. Between the trimmed V and J ends, which lost 5 bases and 1 base, there was a span of 5 bases. CDR1 is SGHVS and CDR2 is FNYEAQ in the germline V gene. The CDR3 length is 13 residues. In nucleotides, the CDR3 is TGTGCCAGCAGCCCCTGGAACACCGGGGAGCTGTTTTTT. It encodes CASSPWNTGELFF.

The chain combines TRBV5-1 with TRBJ2-3; D perhaps matches TRBD1 (6 bases). The germline V gene encodes CDR1 SGHRS and CDR2 YFSETQ. The length of the CDR3 is 17 residues. The germline V and J ends were trimmed by 0 bases and 0 bases, with 14 bases remaining between them. The CDR3 DNA reads TGCGCCAGCAGCTTGGCCGGGACACCAGCAAGCACAGATACGCAGTATTTT. It encodes CASSLAGTPASTDTQYF.

The CDR3 nucleotides are TGTGCCAGCAGTCGGGACAGGGGCTTTCCGGGCTACACCTTC. As protein: CASSRDRGFPGYTF. The chain carries TRBV28 and TRBJ1-2; 10 bases match TRBD1. Germline CDR1 and CDR2: MDHEN and SYDVKM. The CDR3 covers 14 residues. J gave up 8 bases and V 5 bases, and 8 bases lay outside the gene matches.

The rearrangement uses TRBV9 and TRBJ2-7; D is perhaps TRBD2 (6 bases). Trimming cost V 4 bases and J 2 bases, with 13 bases left between them. This CDR3 has 14 residues. Germline CDR1 is SGDLS and CDR2 is YYNGEE. The CDR3 nucleotides read TGTGCCAGCAGCCCTCGGACTAACGCCTACGAGCAGTACTTC. Residues: CASSPRTNAYEQYF.

V is TRBV10-2 and J is TRBJ2-1, with D tentatively TRBD2 (5 bases). The CDR3 is 11 amino acids. The V end lost 5 bases, the J end lost 13 bases, and 12 bases lay between the germline ends. The germline CDR1 and CDR2 sequences are WSHSY and SAAADI. The CDR3 DNA is TGCGCCAGCAGTCCCACGGACTTTCAGTTCTTC. This gives the protein CASSPTDFQFF.

The chain recombines TRBV19 with TRBJ2-1; TRBD2 aligns across 11 bases. The CDR3 is 17 amino acids. Germline V CDR1 and CDR2: LNHDA, SQIVND (reference sequence). The V segment lost 6 bases and the J segment 2 bases; nucleotides outside the gene matches: 9. Here the CDR3 DNA reads TGTGCCAGTAGACCGCCTAGCGGGAGGACCCCCTACAATGAGCAGTTCTTC. It is translated as CASRPPSGRTPYNEQFF.

The V and J genes are TRBV24-1 and TRBJ1-5; TRBD1 might be the D (6 bases). The V gene's germline CDR1 is KGHDR and CDR2 SFDVKD. CDR3 length equals 15 residues. V was shortened by 2 bases and J by 6 bases, with 13 bases between the two germline ends. CDR3 amino acids: CATSDSQGNRQPQHF. The DNA for the CDR3 is TGTGCCACCAGTGATTCACAGGGAAATCGTCAGCCCCAGCATTTT.

This clone has only one observation. The chain links TRBV4-3 to TRBJ2-1; 10 bases match TRBD1. This CDR3 has 17 amino acids. The germline CDR1 and CDR2 sequences are LGHNA and YSLEER. V lost 3 bases, J lost 7 bases, and 12 bases stayed unmatched. The CDR3 reads CASSHLYPGQGTNEQFF. CDR3 coding DNA: TGCGCCAGCAGCCACTTATATCCGGGACAGGGGACGAATGAGCAGTTCTTC.

This chain uses TRBV6-2 or TRBV6-3 with TRBJ2-2, with a possible D match to TRBD2 (5 bases). Trimming left V 6 bases short and J 4 bases short, with 21 bases between. In germline, CDR1 is MNHEY, CDR2 SVGEGT. The CDR3 has 17 amino acids. The CDR3 loop reads CASSPPLLEMGTGELFF. The CDR3 nucleotides read TGTGCCAGCAGCCCCCCCCTACTAGAGATGGGCACCGGGGAGCTGTTTTTT.

The chain carries TRBV24-1 and TRBJ2-1; possible D gene TRBD1, 5 bases. CDR1 KGHDR and CDR2 SFDVKD come from the germline V gene. Trimming took off 5 bases at V and 0 bases at J, with 10 bases between the two ends. The CDR3 sequence is 15 residues long. The CDR3 DNA follows: TGTGCCACCAGTGCGGTCAGGGACTCCTACAATGAGCAGTTCTTC. It yields the protein CATSAVRDSYNEQFF.

Only one count was recorded for this clone. The V call is TRBV27, the J call TRBJ2-7; possible D gene TRBD2, 7 bases. Trimming stripped 7 bases from V and 0 bases from J, with 22 bases between. Per germline, CDR1 MNHEY and CDR2 SMNVEV (reference sequence). The CDR3 covers 17 residues. The CDR3 DNA sequence: TGTGCCAGCAAGTATTTTGGGGGGGGCCCCCTCTCCTACGAGCAGTACTTC. Encoded protein: CASKYFGGGPLSYEQYF.

V usage is TRBV28 and J usage is TRBJ1-3; 7 bases are shared with TRBD1. The V gene's germline CDR1 is MDHEN and CDR2 SYDVKM. J was trimmed by 2 bases and V by 3 bases; bases with no gene match: 4. The CDR3 sequence is 15 residues long. CDR3 in DNA: TGTGCCAGCAGTTTGACAGGGTGGGCTGGAAACACCATATATTTT. This translates into CASSLTGWAGNTIYF.

The chain couples TRBV19 to TRBJ2-1; 10 nucleotides agree with TRBD2. V was clipped by 5 bases and J by 1 base; unmatched bases: 14. Germline V gene data show CDR1 as LNHDA and CDR2 as SQIVND (reference sequence). CDR3 length: 19 amino acids. The CDR3 sequence is CASSVFSLAGAYSYNEQFF. The CDR3 DNA sequence: TGTGCCAGTAGTGTTTTTTCCCTAGCGGGAGCGTATTCCTACAATGAGCAGTTCTTC.

CDR3 in amino acids: CASSLYGGARVGTEAFF. The CDR3 DNA is TGTGCCAGCAGCTTATACGGGGGGGCGCGCGTCGGCACTGAAGCTTTCTTT. The rearrangement links TRBV3-1 (or the pseudogene TRBV3-2) to TRBJ1-1; D may be TRBD1 (6 bases). Per the germline V gene, CDR1 is LGHDT and CDR2 is YNNKEL (reference sequence). V lost 5 bases and J 4 bases, leaving 23 bases between the germline ends. CDR3 length: 17 residues.

This chain joins TRBV29-1 and TRBJ2-5; D remains unclear. Trimming removed 6 bases at V and 3 bases at J, with 11 bases between. CDR1 SQVTM and CDR2 ANQGSEA come from the germline V gene. The CDR3 has 12 amino acids. In DNA, the CDR3 is TGCAGCGTCGGTGAGAAGAAAGAGACCCAGTACTTC. The encoded protein is CSVGEKKETQYF.

The V call is TRBV10-2, the J call TRBJ1-2; unclear D gene. The germline V and J ends were trimmed by 7 bases and 8 bases, with 17 bases remaining between them. The CDR3 covers 13 residues. The germline V gene has CDR1 WSHSY and CDR2 SAAADI. CDR3: CASTERLREGYTF. CDR3 DNA: TGCGCCAGCACCGAACGGTTAAGGGAGGGCTACACCTTC.

The chain has TRBV7-2 and TRBJ1-5, with 9 bases that match TRBD1. Germline-derived CDR1 and CDR2 are SGHTA and FQGNSA. This CDR3 has 14 amino acids. Trimming cost V 2 bases and J 5 bases; bases outside gene matches: 1. This CDR3 reads CASSLRTGDQPQHF. The CDR3 DNA is TGTGCCAGCAGCTTAAGGACAGGGGATCAGCCCCAGCATTTT.

V usage is TRBV7-9 and J usage is TRBJ1-4; 12 bases are shared with TRBD1. The length of the CDR3 is 19 residues. Germline V gives CDR1 SEHNR, CDR2 FQNEAQ (reference sequence). Trimming removed 5 bases from V and 4 bases from J; junction bases left unmatched: 14. CDR3 DNA sequence: TGTGCCAGCAGCCCCGGGCGCCCCGGGACAGGGGGCCATAATGAAAAACTGTTTTTT. Protein sequence: CASSPGRPGTGGHNEKLFF.

The CDR3 DNA reads TGTGCCAGCAGCTTGGGTGAGGGTTCCGCAGAGAGAGAGCAGTTCTTC. Translating it yields CASSLGEGSAEREQFF. The rearrangement links TRBV7-9 to TRBJ2-1; D is possibly TRBD2 (5 bases). The germline V and J ends were trimmed by 3 bases and 10 bases, with 22 bases remaining between them. Germline CDR1 SEHNR, CDR2 FQNEAQ (reference sequence). The CDR3 loop spans 16 amino acids. The variable domain in full, completed from reference TRBV7-9 and TRBJ2-1, reads DTGVSQNPRHKITKRGQNVTFRCDPISEHNRLYWYRQTLGQGPEFLTYFQNEAQLEKSRLLSDRFSAERPKGSFSTLEIQRTEQGDSAMYLCASSLGEGSAEREQFFGPGTRLTVL.

This clone was seen only once. The genes are TRBV5-4 and TRBJ1-2, with 10 positions matching TRBD1. This CDR3 contains 13 residues. V trimming: 3 bases; J trimming: 6 bases; junction bases outside the gene matches: 2. Looked up from germline, CDR1 is SGHNT and CDR2 is YYREEE (reference sequence). CDR3 in amino acids: CASSSGQGDGYTF. CDR3 nucleotide sequence: TGTGCCAGCAGCTCAGGACAGGGGGATGGCTACACCTTC.

Concerning this clone: The junction departs from germline at one end; a sequencing error may be responsible. This chain uses TRBV7-2 with TRBJ2-4, with D hard to call. CDR1 is SGHTA and CDR2 is FQGNSA in the germline V gene. This CDR3 has 14 residues. The DNA of the CDR3 is TGTGCCAGCAGCATAGCCCTAAATCGGGACATTCAGTACTTC. Translating gives CASSIALNRDIQYF.

This chain connects TRBV27 to TRBJ2-7; 7 positions match TRBD1. V gave up 5 bases and J gave up 6 bases; unmatched junction bases: 10. The CDR3 contains 14 residues. Germline CDR1 and CDR2: MNHEY and SMNVEV (reference sequence). The CDR3: CASSNRQGDFEQYF. DNA for the CDR3: TGTGCCAGCAGTAATAGACAGGGTGACTTCGAGCAGTACTTC.

This clone was recorded once. The chain links TRBV12-3 or TRBV12-4 to TRBJ2-1; 7 bases map to TRBD1. This CDR3 has 12 amino acids. Unmatched junction bases numbered 3, after V lost 7 bases and J lost 6 bases. In DNA form, the CDR3 reads TGTGCCAGCAAGACAGGGCTCAATGAGCAGTTCTTC. Its protein is CASKTGLNEQFF.

The chain has TRBV14 and TRBJ2-7; tentative D call: TRBD1 (5 bases). Trimming took off 5 bases at V and 2 bases at J, with 13 bases between the two ends. This CDR3 region has 14 residues. Germline assignment: CDR1 SGHDN and CDR2 FVKESK. In nucleotides, the CDR3 is TGTGCCAGCAGCGCGCAGGGCGGAGCCTACGAGCAGTACTTC. Translation gives CASSAQGGAYEQYF. The entire variable domain, with the rest obtained from reference TRBV14 and TRBJ2-7, is as follows: EAGVTQFPSHSVIEKGQTVTLRCDPISGHDNLYWYRRVMGKEIKFLLHFVKESKQDESGMPNNRFLAERTGGTYSTLKVQPAELEDSGVYFCASSAQGGAYEQYFGPGTRLTVT.

This rearrangement joins TRBV12-3 or TRBV12-4 to TRBJ1-1; a possible D gene is TRBD1 (6 bases). Trimming shortened V by 5 bases and J by 10 bases, and 17 bases separated the two germline ends. The CDR3 has 13 residues. The chain's CDR3 is CASSPQGYVGAFF. DNA of the CDR3: TGTGCCAGCAGTCCACAGGGATATGTTGGAGCTTTCTTT.

The V and J genes are TRBV12-3 or TRBV12-4 and TRBJ1-2; a possible D gene is TRBD1 (6 bases). V was trimmed by 3 bases and J by 8 bases, leaving 10 bases between them. The CDR3 is made up of 12 amino acids. CDR3 in amino acids: CASSLGASGYTF. In nucleotides, the CDR3 is TGTGCCAGCAGTTTGGGGGCTAGCGGCTACACCTTC.

The rearrangement links TRBV6-5 to TRBJ1-2; TRBD1 matches at 7 bases. This CDR3 spans 14 amino acids. The junction had 11 bases not matched to a gene; V was cut back by 6 bases and J by 7 bases. Germline CDR1 reads MNHEY; CDR2 reads SVGAGI. The CDR3 DNA reads TGTGCCAGCAGACCCGACAGGGTCTTGGGTGGCTACACCTTC. Translated: CASRPDRVLGGYTF.

This clone has a single count. This chain joins TRBV6-5 and TRBJ2-1, with D perhaps TRBD2 (5 bases). Germline CDR1 MNHEY, CDR2 SVGAGI. V dropped 6 bases and J dropped 5 bases, with 8 bases sitting between them. The CDR3 contains 12 residues. CDR3 bases: TGTGCCAGCAGGCAGCGGAACAATGAGCAGTTCTTC. It yields the protein CASRQRNNEQFF.